The present TCR beta chain was sequenced within a study of CXCR3-negative and CXCR3-positive naive CD8 T cells. The method, 5' RACE with UMI labels, was used to prepare the TRB cDNA libraries. TCRdb re-called the 5' RACE reads; one entry per CDR3 protein, DNA not given. This sample's table has around 40,000 distinct CDR3 sequences. The TCR was taken from a human donor in good health. Some clones in this sample may be carry-over from other donors' samples. The sample consisted of naive CXCR3- CD8+ T cells from blood. Subset denoted: CD45RO-CCR7+CD27+CD95- naive CD8+ T cells lacking CXCR3 (TNR3-).

The CDR3 region is CASRVIGTSYNEQFF. This chain joins TRBV7-9 and TRBJ2-1; TCRdb outputs TRBD2, but without DNA this stays unchecked. The germline V gene encodes CDR1 SEHNR and CDR2 FQNEAQ (reference sequence). CDR3 length equals 15 residues.